This T cell receptor (beta chain) was found in a study of identical twins. The ends were cut back, 5 bases at V and 4 bases at J, with 5 bases in the middle. CDR3 length equals 11 residues. Germline lookup yields CDR1 MNHNS and CDR2 SASEGT. After template switching added a universal primer site, the resulting cDNA carried unique molecular identifiers. TCRdb re-called the 5' RACE reads through MiXCR, storing one row per CDR3 protein. The sample contains about 520,000 distinct CDR3 sequences, roughly 21% of which appear only once. These data also featured in a second study, about T cells expressing NK-cell markers.

Material: CD4+ T cells sorted from blood. This sequence originates from a woman aged 18-29 years in good health. The chain recombines TRBV6-1 with TRBJ1-2, with D unclear. The CDR3 is CASSRTYGYTF. The CDR3 nucleotides read TGTGCCAGCAGTAGAACCTATGGCTACACCTTC.